This T cell receptor (beta chain) was profiled in a study of shared clonotypes between healthy human individuals. The repertoire was sequenced with immunoSEQ multiplex PCR; TCRdb's copy has only in-frame clones and lacks some. The sample includes 2 million to 2.5 million clones, roughly 93% of them seen just once. In germline, CDR1 is LGHNA, CDR2 YSLEER. V was shortened by 4 bases and J by 3 bases, with 3 bases between the two germline ends. The CDR3 is made up of 12 amino acids. The clonotype originates from a young man in good health. Some clones in this sample may be carry-over from other donors' samples. The sequenced material came from naive CD4+ T cells from PBMCs. Stated subset: CD45RA+ positively selected. This chain joins TRBV4-3 and TRBJ2-2; D unclear. The CDR3 nucleotides are TGCGCCAGCAGCCCACACACCGGGGAGCTGTTTTTT. Translated: CASSPHTGELFF.